Each of the 17 T cell receptor beta chains below was sequenced from the same sample in a study of type 1 regulatory T cells. MiXCR, applied by TCRdb to the reads, yields one record per CDR3 protein. Of about 60,000 distinct CDR3 sequences in the sample, approximately 60% were seen once. These TCRs are of unknown antigen specificity. The sample comprised cultured non-Tr1 T cells, either the whole culture or a sorted T cell fraction (not recorded which). The receptors were gathered from a human donor in good health.

The genes are TRBV18 and TRBJ2-3, with unresolved D. Germline V CDR1 and CDR2: KGHSH, LQKENI. Trimming took off 3 bases at V and 1 base at J, with 8 bases between the two ends. This CDR3 spans 14 amino acids. The CDR3 coding sequence is TGTGCCAGCTCACCGGAGACACGCACAGATACGCAGTATTTT. The encoded protein is CASSPETRTDTQYF.

The chain has TRBV5-4 and TRBJ2-7; D may correspond to TRBD1 or TRBD2 (5 bases each). CDR1 SGHNT and CDR2 YYREEE come from the germline V gene (reference sequence). The CDR3 length is 14 residues. The V end was cut by 6 bases, the J end by 0 bases, with 13 bases between. CDR3 protein: CASTRDPSSYEQYF. Written as DNA, the CDR3 is TGTGCCAGCACCCGGGACCCTTCCTCCTACGAGCAGTACTTC.

This chain connects TRBV28 to TRBJ1-5, with D possibly being TRBD1 (5 bases). Germline values: CDR1 MDHEN, CDR2 SYDVKM. V lost 6 bases, J lost 3 bases, and 15 bases lay in between. The CDR3 runs to 15 residues. CDR3 region: CASRSGFRNNQPQHF. For the CDR3, the DNA is TGTGCCAGCAGATCAGGGTTTCGGAACAATCAGCCCCAGCATTTT.

The V call is TRBV20-1, the J call TRBJ2-6; D unresolved. CDR1 and CDR2 from the germline V gene are DFQATT and SNEGSKA (reference sequence). V lost 6 bases and J lost 4, with 13 bases in between. The CDR3 spans 14 residues. The CDR3 sequence: CSAPLSAGANVLTF. DNA for the CDR3: TGCAGTGCCCCCCTTTCGGCGGGGGCCAACGTCCTGACTTTC.

This clonotype was seen more than once but under ten times. This chain uses TRBV20-1 with TRBJ1-1; D gene ambiguous. From germline, CDR1 is DFQATT and CDR2 SNEGSKA (reference sequence). The CDR3 has 13 residues. Between the trimmed V and J ends, which lost 0 bases and 1 base, there was a span of 6 bases. The CDR3, as DNA: TGCAGTGCTAGAGAGACATCGAACACTGAAGCTTTCTTT. Protein: CSARETSNTEAFF.

Only one count was recorded for this clonotype. This chain connects TRBV6-4 to TRBJ2-1; no clear D gene. CDR1 is MRHNA and CDR2 is SNTAGT in the germline V gene. The V and J ends lost 3 bases and 0 bases respectively, with 9 bases between them. The CDR3 length is 15 residues. The CDR3 nucleotides are TGTGCCAGCAGTGAGGGCGCGAGCTCCTACAATGAGCAGTTCTTC. It codes for CASSEGASSYNEQFF.

The chain links TRBV20-1 to TRBJ2-1; D is unresolved. CDR3 length: 12 residues. V was clipped by 5 bases and J by 4 bases, with 9 bases between them. The germline gives CDR1 DFQATT, CDR2 SNEGSKA (reference sequence). CDR3 in DNA: TGCAGTGCTTCTAGGGTTTACAATGAGCAGTTCTTC. It encodes CSASRVYNEQFF.

The gene calls are TRBV6-2 or TRBV6-3 and TRBJ2-7; D may be TRBD1 (5 bases). Trimming stripped 10 bases from V and 3 bases from J, with 19 bases between. Germline loops: CDR1 MNHEY, CDR2 SVGEGT. This CDR3 spans 14 amino acids. The CDR3 DNA reads TGTGCCACAAAATTGGGGCTGAATGTCTACGAGCAGTACTTC. Amino acid sequence: CATKLGLNVYEQYF.

This chain uses TRBV5-1 with TRBJ1-4; possible D gene TRBD1, 6 bases. This CDR3 spans 16 amino acids. V was trimmed by 3 bases and J by 6 bases, leaving 18 bases between them. The germline V gene encodes CDR1 SGHRS and CDR2 YFSETQ. The CDR3 loop reads CASSSVYRKGDEKLFF. CDR3 DNA sequence: TGCGCCAGCAGCTCAGTTTATAGGAAGGGGGATGAAAAACTGTTTTTT.

This clonotype was detected only a few times. The V call is TRBV5-1, the J call TRBJ2-6; TRBD1 or TRBD2 may be the D gene (5 bases each). Germline values: CDR1 SGHRS, CDR2 YFSETQ. The CDR3 runs to 18 residues. Trimming removed 0 bases at V and 0 bases at J, with 13 bases between. The DNA of the CDR3 is TGCGCCAGCAGCTTGGTGGCAGGGAGCCCCTCTGGGGCCAACGTCCTGACTTTC. It specifies CASSLVAGSPSGANVLTF. The full variable domain, with the rest looked up from reference TRBV5-1 and TRBJ2-6, is KAGVTQTPRYLIKTRGQQVTLSCSPISGHRSVSWYQQTPGQGLQFLFEYFSETQRNKGNFPGRFSGRQFSNSRSEMNVSTLELGDSALYLCASSLVAGSPSGANVLTFGAGSRLTVL.

The J gene is TRBJ2-7, the V gene TRBV5-1, with D possibly TRBD1 on 6 matching bases. Trimming shortened V by 3 bases and J by 6 bases, and 10 bases separated the two germline ends. The germline V gene encodes CDR1 SGHRS and CDR2 YFSETQ. The CDR3 runs 12 residues. The CDR3 reads CASSYTGSEQYF. DNA for the CDR3: TGCGCCAGCAGCTACACAGGGTCCGAGCAGTACTTC.

This clonotype was detected a few times. The chain links TRBV5-1 to TRBJ1-1, with 10 bases matching TRBD1. V lost 7 bases to trimming and J lost 8 bases; unmatched junction nucleotides: 11. Looked up from germline, CDR1 is SGHRS and CDR2 is YFSETQ. The CDR3 spans 14 residues. CDR3 sequence (DNA): TGCGCCAGCCGAGAAGGACAGGGGGTATCCGAAGCTTTCTTT. It encodes CASREGQGVSEAFF.

V usage is TRBV4-1 and J usage is TRBJ2-3; D gene ambiguous. V lost 2 bases and J lost 4, with 7 bases in between. This CDR3 comprises 13 residues. Germline loops: CDR1 MGHRA, CDR2 YSYEKL. The CDR3 loop reads CASSQPLADTQYF. In DNA form, the CDR3 reads TGCGCCAGCAGCCAACCGCTCGCAGATACGCAGTATTTT.

CDR3 in amino acids: CASSLGASGNTIYF. As DNA, the CDR3 is TGTGCCAGCAGTCTAGGGGCCTCTGGAAACACCATATATTTT. This sequence joins TRBV7-3 and TRBJ1-3; perhaps TRBD1 as D (5 bases). With 6 bases removed from V and 0 bases from J, the gap between germline ends came to 9 bases. Germline V CDR1 and CDR2: SGHTA, FQGTGA. The CDR3 runs to 14 residues.

The chain has TRBV5-1 and TRBJ1-1, with D possibly TRBD1 on 5 matching bases. This CDR3 spans 14 amino acids. Germline V gene sequence: CDR1 SGHRS, CDR2 YFSETQ. V lost 0 bases and J lost 4, with 10 bases in between. The CDR3 bases are TGCGCCAGCAGCTTGGATTTGGGGGGCACTGAAGCTTTCTTT. Translated: CASSLDLGGTEAFF.

The chain employs TRBV19 and TRBJ2-1, with TRBD2 as a possible D gene (5 bases). V was trimmed by 10 bases and J by 4 bases, leaving 17 bases between them. The CDR3 has 14 amino acids. Germline assignment: CDR1 LNHDA and CDR2 SQIVND (reference sequence). CDR3 sequence reads: CATKTRRAYNEQFF. DNA for the CDR3: TGTGCCACTAAAACCCGGCGGGCGTACAATGAGCAGTTCTTC.

Comments on this clonotype: A read error may account for a junction end that differs from germline. The J gene is TRBJ2-3, the V gene TRBV7-6; D gene uncertain. Germline values: CDR1 SGHVS, CDR2 FNYEAQ. This CDR3 region has 12 residues. The CDR3 nucleotides read TGTGCCTGCAGCTCCCGTACAGATACGCAGTATTTT. Its translation: CACSSRTDTQYF.